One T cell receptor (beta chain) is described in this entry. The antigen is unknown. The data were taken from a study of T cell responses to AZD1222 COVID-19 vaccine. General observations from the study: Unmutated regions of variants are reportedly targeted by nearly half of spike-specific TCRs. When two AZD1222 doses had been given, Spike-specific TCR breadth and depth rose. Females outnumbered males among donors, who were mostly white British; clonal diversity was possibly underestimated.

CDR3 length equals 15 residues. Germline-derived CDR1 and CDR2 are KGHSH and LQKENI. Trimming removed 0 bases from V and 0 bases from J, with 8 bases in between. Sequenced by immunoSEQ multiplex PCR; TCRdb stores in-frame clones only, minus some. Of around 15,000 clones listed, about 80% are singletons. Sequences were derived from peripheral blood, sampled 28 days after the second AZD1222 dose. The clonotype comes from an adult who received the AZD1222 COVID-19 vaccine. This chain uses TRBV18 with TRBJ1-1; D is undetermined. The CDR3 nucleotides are TGTGCCAGCTCACCACCGAACACCATGAACACTGAAGCTTTCTTT. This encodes CASSPPNTMNTEAFF. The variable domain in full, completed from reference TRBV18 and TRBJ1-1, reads NAGVMQNPRHLVRRRGQEARLRCSPMKGHSHVYWYRQLPEEGLKFMVYLQKENIIDESGMPKERFSAEFPKEGPSILRIQQVVRGDSAAYFCASSPPNTMNTEAFFGQGTRLTVV.